This TCR beta chain was recovered during a study of T-cell reconstitution after alpha-beta-depleted transplantation in children. This clonotype was seen a few times. It was with unique molecular identifiers that the TCRbeta library was prepared. In TCRdb, the PCR reads were re-called with MiXCR into one record per CDR3 protein. This sample has about 400,000 distinct CDR3 sequences; around 20% occur once, and the top ten carry 3% to 4.5%. V shed 3 bases and J 9 bases; nucleotides not matched to a gene: 6. CDR3 length: 15 residues. CDR1 is SGHDT and CDR2 is YYEEEE in the germline V gene. V usage is TRBV5-6 and J usage is TRBJ1-6, with 10 bases lining up with TRBD1. Source: PBMCs from the stem cell graft donor, taken from the stem cell graft. This receptor was taken from a human donor who donated a stem cell graft to a child with acute myeloid leukemia. DNA for the CDR3: TGTGCCAGCAGCTCCGGACAGGGGGGATTTTCACCCCTCCACTTT. Translation gives CASSSGQGGFSPLHF.